Only a few counts were recorded for the clone carrying this T cell receptor (beta chain). In TCRdb, the 5' RACE reads were re-called with MiXCR into one record per CDR3 protein. The table shows roughly 110,000 distinct CDR3 sequences, with about 24% occurring only once. This sample was included in a study of T-cell memory formation after mild COVID-19. This TCR came from a man between 18 and 35 years old who had mild COVID-19 (a few samples of this study predate the infection). Cell type and time point are not known. The sequenced material came from PBMCs or a T cell subset sorted from them (not recorded which).

For the CDR3, the DNA is TGTGCCAGCAGCTTTGCGGACAGAAACTTCTATGGCTACACCTTC. The encoded protein is CASSFADRNFYGYTF. The chain is built from TRBV7-9 and TRBJ1-2; the D gene is possibly TRBD1 (6 bases). V shed 3 bases and J shed 4 bases, with 15 bases lying between them. This CDR3 is 15 amino acids long. Germline CDR1 is SEHNR and CDR2 is FQNEAQ (reference sequence).